The subject of this entry is one TCR beta chain. Relative to the germline gene, one junction end is altered; a read error may explain this. The age range of participants was about 18 to 90 years, with residence in about two dozen US areas. Cohorts were assigned according to the clinical history that participants reported. Before being deemed recovered, Cohort 3 donors had two negative PCRs, clearance, or symptom resolution. Assay: immunoSEQ multiplex PCR; the TCRdb copy retains only in-frame clones and omits some. The sample records roughly 160,000 clones, over 75% being singletons. This entry is derived from a study of blood T cell repertoires in COVID-19. Study-level background: Sample material is recorded as cDNA or gDNA derived from T cells, B-cell-depleted T cells, or PBMCs.

In germline, CDR1 is SGHTA, CDR2 FQGNSA. The CDR3 is 11 amino acids. The chain is built from TRBV7-2 and TRBJ2-7; possible D gene TRBD1, 5 bases. The material sequenced was PBMCs or T cells enriched from blood (not recorded which). This sequence was found in a man in his fifties or sixties who had recovered from COVID-19. This CDR3 reads CASSLGVVGEF. CDR3 DNA sequence: TGTGCCAGCAGCTTAGGGGTGGTAGGGGAATTC.